A single sample gave rise to the 10 T cell receptor beta chains below, sequenced in a study of CD8 T cells in ankylosing spondylitis. One entry per CDR3 protein results from TCRdb running MiXCR on the 5' RACE reads. The sample has under 200,000 distinct CDR3 sequences; 9.8% are singletons. Input material: blood, either unsorted or a sorted T cell fraction (not recorded which). Source of these receptors: a female donor with ankylosing spondylitis or in good health (not recorded which).

This rearrangement joins TRBV20-1 to TRBJ2-7; D is unclear. The CDR3 sequence is 13 residues long. CDR1 and CDR2 (germline): DFQATT, SNEGSKA (reference sequence). Trimming shortened V by 1 base and J by 0 bases, and 7 bases separated the two germline ends. The CDR3 region is CSARVQSSYEQYF. In DNA, the CDR3 is TGCAGTGCTAGAGTCCAGAGCTCCTACGAGCAGTACTTC.

In its sample, this clonotype was seen a few times. The chain couples TRBV5-1 to TRBJ2-7, with TRBD2 identical over 8 bases. Germline-derived CDR1 and CDR2 are SGHRS and YFSETQ. The CDR3 is 16 amino acids. With 0 bases clipped from V and 3 bases from J, the junction kept 8 bases outside the gene matches. The CDR3, as DNA: TGCGCCAGCAGCTTGGCCGAGGTAGCGGGGTACTACGAGCAGTACTTC. It translates to CASSLAEVAGYYEQYF. The full variable domain, in which reference TRBV5-1 and TRBJ2-7 provide the parts outside the CDR3, is KAGVTQTPRYLIKTRGQQVTLSCSPISGHRSVSWYQQTPGQGLQFLFEYFSETQRNKGNFPGRFSGRQFSNSRSEMNVSTLELGDSALYLCASSLAEVAGYYEQYFGPGTRLTVT.

This clonotype was seen repeatedly, ten times or more. V usage is TRBV9 and J usage is TRBJ2-1; weak D call: TRBD2 (6 bases). Germline lookup yields CDR1 SGDLS and CDR2 YYNGEE. This CDR3 region has 15 residues. The V and J ends lost 3 bases and 4 bases respectively, with 14 bases between them. The CDR3 sequence is CASSARAGRYNEQFF. DNA for the CDR3: TGTGCCAGCAGCGCCCGTGCGGGAAGGTACAATGAGCAGTTCTTC. Filled out from reference TRBV9 and TRBJ2-1, the complete variable domain reads DSGVTQTPKHLITATGQRVTLRCSPRSGDLSVYWYQQSLDQGLQFLIQYYNGEERAKGNILERFSAQQFPDLHSELNLSSLELGDSALYFCASSARAGRYNEQFFGPGTRLTVL.

The chain is built from TRBV12-3 or TRBV12-4 and TRBJ2-7; D is possibly TRBD2 (6 bases). V lost 0 bases to trimming and J lost 0 bases, with 15 bases between them. CDR3 length: 17 residues. The CDR3 region has the DNA TGTGCCAGCAGTTTAGCGCCTGGGCGGGGATCCTCCTACGAGCAGTACTTC. Residues: CASSLAPGRGSSYEQYF.

This clonotype ranks as medium-sized. The chain joins TRBV5-8 to TRBJ2-5; D call uncertain. This CDR3 has 14 amino acids. V was trimmed by 2 bases and J by 4 bases, leaving 12 bases between them. Germline lookup yields CDR1 SGHTS and CDR2 YDEGEE. The CDR3 DNA is TGTGCCAGCAGCTTTAAAGCCTTTGGAGAGACCCAGTACTTC. The encoded protein is CASSFKAFGETQYF.

This clonotype was picked up many times. The chain joins TRBV9 to TRBJ2-1; 8 bases line up with TRBD2. The V segment lost 2 bases and the J segment 7 bases; nucleotides outside the gene matches: 8. Looked up from germline, CDR1 is SGDLS and CDR2 is YYNGEE. The CDR3 length is 15 residues. The CDR3 is CASSVGAGAGNEQFF. Written as DNA, the CDR3 is TGTGCCAGCAGCGTGGGAGCGGGAGCGGGGAATGAGCAGTTCTTC.

This clonotype was detected only a few times. The DNA for the CDR3 is TGTGCCAGCAAAGTAGGGGGAACAGCGCTAGAAAAACTGTTTTTT. This gives the protein CASKVGGTALEKLFF. The chain combines TRBV2 with TRBJ1-4, with D tentatively TRBD1 (6 bases). Germline V gene lookup returns CDR1 SNHLY and CDR2 FYNNEI. This CDR3 has 15 amino acids. Trimming removed 7 bases at V and 8 bases at J, with 20 bases between.

The rearrangement links TRBV7-8 to TRBJ1-5; D remains ambiguous. V dropped 2 bases and J dropped 3 bases, with 17 bases sitting between them. CDR3 length equals 17 residues. Per the germline V gene, CDR1 is SGHVS and CDR2 is FQNEAQ. The CDR3 DNA sequence: TGTGCCAGCAGCTTATTCGTCGTGGAAACAGACAATCAGCCCCAGCATTTT. Its protein product is CASSLFVVETDNQPQHF.

J is TRBJ1-1 and V is TRBV12-3 or TRBV12-4; D might be TRBD1 (6 bases). The CDR3 contains 12 residues. Trimming pared 5 bases from V and 10 bases from J, leaving 14 bases between. The DNA of the CDR3 is TGTGCCAGCAGTCCTGGGACACTCTTAGCTTTCTTT. This sequence encodes CASSPGTLLAFF.

This clonotype was observed a handful of times. The genes are TRBV15 and TRBJ1-5; D unresolved. V shed 1 base and J shed 6 bases, with 7 bases lying between them. Germline V gene lookup returns CDR1 LNHNV and CDR2 YYDKDF (reference sequence). The CDR3 is made up of 13 amino acids. DNA for the CDR3: TGTGCCACCAGCAGAGTTGATGGTCAGCCCCAGCATTTT. This gives the protein CATSRVDGQPQHF.